The clone carrying this T cell receptor beta chain was counted many times. Antigen: not known. The source of the sample is a study of spatial heterogeneity in lung cancer. Study details: Sequence detection consistently recorded a greater number of beta-chain than alpha-chain sequences. General study points: More often at tumor resection than at routine follow-up, ubiquitous expanded tumor TCRs were detected in the blood.

A unique molecular identifier was attached to every TCR cDNA molecule. TCRdb itself ran the 5' RACE reads through MiXCR, one entry per CDR3 protein. The sample holds under 100,000 distinct CDR3 sequences, around 10% seen once. The V gene end was trimmed by 5 bases and the J gene end by 4 bases; junction bases not matched to a gene: 5. Germline V gives CDR1 MNHNS, CDR2 SASEGT. The CDR3 is 15 residues long. The time point is: sample taken at primary tumor resection. Unsorted tumor, nontumor lung tissue or cryopreserved PBMC supplied the whole RNA. This sample comprised PBMCs, obtained at surgery. This sequence joins TRBV6-1 and TRBJ2-2; the match to TRBD2 covers 9 bases. This TCR was sampled from a male donor with early-stage non-small cell lung cancer. The CDR3 nucleotides read TGTGCCAGCAGTTCGGGACTAGCCGGCACCGGGGAGCTGTTTTTT. Translating gives CASSSGLAGTGELFF.